The T cell receptor beta chain under discussion was sequenced for a study of CD8+ T cells in alopecia areata. Sequencing used cDNA as its template, made by extracting RNA and reverse transcribing it. Clones were sequenced by immunoSEQ multiplex PCR, and TCRdb holds only the in-frame ones, with some missing. The table has about 110,000 clones, roughly 59% seen once. The CDR3 runs to 15 residues. In germline, CDR1 is SQVTM, CDR2 ANQGSEA. Trimming removed 0 bases from V and 4 bases from J; junction bases left unmatched: 4. PBMC-derived CD4+ and CD8+ T cells were sorted. To note about this clone: Its antigen remains unknown.

Regarding the study as a whole: Lesional scalp displayed greater clonality than normal scalp, most notably in alopecia totalis/universalis. Whereas mice showed it more clearly, TCR sharing across patients was murkier, possibly because of HLA. Scalp sequencing captures resident alphabeta T cells of normal skin too.

Sequenced sample: CD8+ T cells sorted from blood. The rearrangement links TRBV29-1 to TRBJ2-1, with TRBD2 matching 9 bases. The TCR comes from a human donor in good health. DNA for the CDR3: TGCAGCGTTGAAGACCAGCGGGAGGTTTACAATGAGCAGTTCTTC. This codes for CSVEDQREVYNEQFF.